This record concerns one TCR beta chain sequence. A much larger clone lies a single base off, so this may be a read error. From RNA transcripts, TCR beta CDR3 regions were amplified. First-round RT-PCR targeting the TCR CDR3 was performed with the HTBI primer set. MiXCR, applied by TCRdb to the multiplex PCR reads, yields one record per CDR3 protein. The table lists around 370,000 distinct CDR3 sequences, roughly 20% of them singletons. For ophthalmopathy patients, the Clinical Activity Score was at least 3 and the NOSPECS grade at least 4; duration was under 3 months. This sample is drawn from a study of T cells in Graves' hyperthyroidism and ophthalmopathy. Sequencing was done on a sample of blood. This TCR was recovered from a man between 18 and 35 years old with Graves' ophthalmopathy.

The CDR3 reads CASSFGLGRGGHQPQHF. DNA of the CDR3: TGTGCCAGCAGTTTTGGGCTTGGTAGGGGGGGGCATCAGCCCCAGCATTTT. The rearrangement joins TRBV28 to TRBJ1-5; the D gene is possibly TRBD1 (6 bases). Germline loops: CDR1 MDHEN, CDR2 SYDVKM. The CDR3 runs 17 residues. V was cut by 3 bases and J by 5 bases, with 20 bases left in between.